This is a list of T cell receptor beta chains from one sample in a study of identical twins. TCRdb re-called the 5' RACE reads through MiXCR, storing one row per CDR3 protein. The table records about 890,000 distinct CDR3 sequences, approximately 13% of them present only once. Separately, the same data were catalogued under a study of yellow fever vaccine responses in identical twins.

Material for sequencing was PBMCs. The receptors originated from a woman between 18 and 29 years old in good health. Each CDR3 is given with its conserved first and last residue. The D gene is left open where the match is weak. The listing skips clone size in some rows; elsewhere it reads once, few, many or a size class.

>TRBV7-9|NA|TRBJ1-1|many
CASSFLQGITEAFF
TGTGCCAGCAGCTTTTTACAGGGTATCACTGAAGCTTTCTTT
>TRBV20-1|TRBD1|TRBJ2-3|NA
CSARDPGQGGDTQYF
TGCAGTGCTAGAGACCCAGGACAGGGAGGAGATACGCAGTATTTT
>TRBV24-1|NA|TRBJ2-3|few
CATSDLKDTQYF
TGTGCCACCAGTGATTTGAAAGATACGCAGTATTTT
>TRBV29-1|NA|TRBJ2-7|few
CSVWGVSSYEQYF
TGCAGCGTTTGGGGGGTGAGCTCCTACGAGCAGTACTTC
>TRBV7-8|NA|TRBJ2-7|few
CASSRDSNSYEQYF
TGTGCCAGCAGCCGTGACTCGAATTCCTACGAGCAGTACTTC
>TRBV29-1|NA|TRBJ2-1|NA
CSALTGTDGNEQFF
TGCAGCGCTTTGACGGGGACGGACGGCAATGAGCAGTTCTTC
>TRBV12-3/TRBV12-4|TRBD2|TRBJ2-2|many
CASSFGLAVNTGELFF
TGTGCCAGCAGTTTCGGACTAGCGGTCAACACCGGGGAGCTGTTTTTT
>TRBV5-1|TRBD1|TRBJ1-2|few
CASSNRTGGVYGYTF
TGCGCCAGCAGCAACCGCACAGGGGGCGTCTATGGCTACACCTTC
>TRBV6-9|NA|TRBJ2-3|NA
CASSYRSGRASTDTQYF
TGTGCCAGCAGTTATCGCAGCGGCCGAGCTAGCACAGATACGCAGTATTTT
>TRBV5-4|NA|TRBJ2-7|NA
CASSLAGAWLREPYEQYF
TGTGCCAGCAGCTTAGCAGGCGCTTGGTTGAGGGAGCCCTACGAGCAGTACTTC
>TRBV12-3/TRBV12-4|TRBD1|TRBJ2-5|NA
CASSPRDREGGFLKTQYF
TGTGCCAGCAGTCCCCGGGACAGGGAAGGAGGGTTTTTAAAGACCCAGTACTTC
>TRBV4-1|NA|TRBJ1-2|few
CASSQVAQGGNYGYTF
TGCGCCAGCAGCCAAGTGGCCCAGGGAGGGAACTATGGCTACACCTTC